What follows describes a single T cell receptor (beta chain). What it recognizes is unknown. This sample was taken from a study of OX40 agonist ivuxolimab in advanced cancers. Study as a whole: Dose-escalation patients' cancers were hepatocellular carcinoma, melanoma, renal cell or head and neck cancer. Study-wide results and caveats: Normalized T-cell clonal expansion was also low in a subset of nonresponders. Relative to CD4+ cells, CD8+ T cells on average had more expanded clones. Both CD4+ and CD8+ T cell populations in blood had undergone clonal expansion by week 6 at 0.1 to 3.0 mg/kg.

Germline values: CDR1 MNHNS, CDR2 SASEGT. This CDR3 is 15 amino acids long. V shed 3 bases and J shed 0 bases, with 8 bases lying between them. Clones were read by immunoSEQ multiplex PCR, and TCRdb kept only the in-frame ones, dropping some. Of about 62,000 clones in the sample, around 85% were seen once. The receptor comes from an adult with an advanced solid tumor such as melanoma, head and neck, liver or kidney cancer. The sequences come from CD4+ or CD8+ T cells sorted from blood, collected in a trial of the OX40 agonist ivuxolimab. The gene calls are TRBV6-1 and TRBJ1-4; no firm D call. The CDR3 loop reads CASSDRASTNEKLFF. The CDR3 DNA is TGTGCCAGCAGTGACAGAGCCTCAACTAATGAAAAACTGTTTTTT.